This passage covers 17 T cell receptor beta chains from one sample sequenced in a study of CD8+ T cells in alopecia areata. The treatment was: oral pan-JAK inhibitor, 5-10 mg twice daily. Reverse transcription of extracted RNA yielded cDNA, which provided the sequencing template. TCRdb keeps only in-frame clones here, not all; method: immunoSEQ multiplex PCR. The data show about 200,000 clones, under 70% seen once. This specimen was CD4+ T cells sorted from blood, taken at week 4, from a patient treated with tofacitinib. The receptors were gathered from a human donor with alopecia areata.

J is TRBJ2-3 and V is TRBV5-1; D gene unclear. Germline-derived CDR1 and CDR2 are SGHRS and YFSETQ. With 4 bases removed from V and 1 base from J, the gap between germline ends came to 13 bases. The length of the CDR3 is 15 residues. The DNA of the CDR3 is TGCGCCAGCAGCCTTAGATTATTTGGCACAGATACGCAGTATTTT. Amino acid sequence: CASSLRLFGTDTQYF. The variable domain in full, completed from reference TRBV5-1 and TRBJ2-3, reads KAGVTQTPRYLIKTRGQQVTLSCSPISGHRSVSWYQQTPGQGLQFLFEYFSETQRNKGNFPGRFSGRQFSNSRSEMNVSTLELGDSALYLCASSLRLFGTDTQYFGPGTRLTVL.

The chain links TRBV29-1 to TRBJ2-1, with D possibly being TRBD1 (6 bases). CDR1 is SQVTM and CDR2 is ANQGSEA in the germline V gene. The CDR3 is 11 amino acids. The germline V and J ends were trimmed by 6 bases and 3 bases, with 6 bases remaining between them. DNA of the CDR3: TGCAGCGTGGACAGCTACAATGAGCAGTTCTTC. Translation gives CSVDSYNEQFF.

In its sample, this clone was seen a few times. The chain links TRBV7-2 to TRBJ2-5; 8 nucleotides match TRBD2. With 5 bases clipped from V and 4 bases from J, the junction kept 9 bases outside the gene matches. Germline loops: CDR1 SGHTA, CDR2 FQGNSA. This CDR3 has 15 residues. The CDR3 region is CASSLVSSGGETQYF. The CDR3 nucleotides read TGTGCCAGCAGCCTAGTATCCAGCGGGGGAGAGACCCAGTACTTC.

This chain links TRBV25-1 with TRBJ2-5, with D uncertain. V lost 7 bases and J 6 bases, leaving 12 bases between the germline ends. Germline assignment: CDR1 MGHDK and CDR2 SYGVNS. This CDR3 region has 12 residues. This CDR3 reads CASTSEGQTQYF. The CDR3 DNA is TGTGCCAGCACGTCTGAAGGCCAGACCCAGTACTTC.

This clone was seen only a few times. J is TRBJ2-3 and V is TRBV28; D is possibly TRBD1 (5 bases). In germline, CDR1 is MDHEN, CDR2 SYDVKM. CDR3 length: 14 residues. V dropped 4 bases and J dropped 0 bases, with 8 bases sitting between them. The CDR3 region is CASSSAGSTDTQYF. CDR3 coding DNA: TGTGCCAGCAGTTCCGCAGGGAGCACAGATACGCAGTATTTT.

The chain couples TRBV20-1 to TRBJ2-1; D is uncertain. The germline V gene encodes CDR1 DFQATT and CDR2 SNEGSKA (reference sequence). The CDR3 length is 10 residues. Between the trimmed V and J ends, which lost 6 bases and 6 bases, there was a span of 6 bases. The CDR3 loop is CSALFNEQFF. Here the CDR3 DNA reads TGCAGTGCACTGTTCAATGAGCAGTTCTTC.

This chain joins TRBV5-1 and TRBJ2-5, with 8 positions matching TRBD2. CDR3 length: 15 residues. Germline V CDR1 and CDR2: SGHRS, YFSETQ. V lost 5 bases and J lost 0; bases outside the gene matches: 6. CDR3 in amino acids: CASSGGGRYQETQYF. CDR3 nucleotides: TGCGCCAGCAGTGGCGGGGGGAGGTACCAAGAGACCCAGTACTTC. Looking up the rest from reference TRBV5-1 and TRBJ2-5 gives the full variable domain: KAGVTQTPRYLIKTRGQQVTLSCSPISGHRSVSWYQQTPGQGLQFLFEYFSETQRNKGNFPGRFSGRQFSNSRSEMNVSTLELGDSALYLCASSGGGRYQETQYFGPGTRLLVL.

The chain couples TRBV29-1 to TRBJ2-3, with D perhaps matching TRBD2 (6 bases). CDR1 and CDR2 (germline): SQVTM, ANQGSEA. CDR3 length: 15 amino acids. The germline V and J ends were trimmed by 7 bases and 7 bases, with 24 bases remaining between them. In DNA form, the CDR3 reads TGCAGCGGTACGGCGGGGAAAGAAAGGCTGTATACGCAGTATTTT. It is translated as CSGTAGKERLYTQYF.

The chain joins TRBV6-1 to TRBJ2-3; D is tentatively TRBD1 or TRBD2 (6 bases each). V lost 1 base, J lost 2 bases, and 10 bases lay in between. The germline gives CDR1 MNHNS, CDR2 SASEGT. The CDR3 is made up of 15 amino acids. The CDR3 DNA is TGTGCCAGCAGTGAAGAGGGGGGAGCCACAGATACGCAGTATTTT. Encoded protein: CASSEEGGATDTQYF.

This clone came up once. The J gene is TRBJ1-2, the V gene TRBV30; possible D gene TRBD1, 6 bases. The CDR3 spans 13 residues. V was shortened by 1 base and J by 6 bases, with 12 bases between the two germline ends. Germline V lookup: CDR1 GTSNPN, CDR2 SVGIG (reference sequence). CDR3 sequence (DNA): TGTGCCTGGAGTGCAAACGCAGGGGATGGCTACACCTTC. Residues: CAWSANAGDGYTF.

In its sample, this clone was seen a few times. The CDR3 nucleotides are TGTGCCTGGGGGACAGGGTTCTACGAGCAGTACTTC. Translation: CAWGTGFYEQYF. V and J are TRBV30 and TRBJ2-7, with 9 bases that match TRBD1. V shed 5 bases and J 3 bases; nucleotides not matched to a gene: 2. From germline, CDR1 is GTSNPN and CDR2 SVGIG (reference sequence). The CDR3 extends over 12 amino acids. Supplemented by reference TRBV30 and TRBJ2-7, the full variable domain reads SQTIHQWPATLVQPVGSPLSLECTVEGTSNPNLYWYRQAAGRGLQLLFYSVGIGQISSEVPQNLSASRPQDRQFILSSKKLLLSDSGFYLCAWGTGFYEQYFGPGTRLTVT.

Only a few counts were recorded for this clone. The chain has TRBV27 and TRBJ2-7, with 9 nucleotides matching TRBD1. The CDR3 runs 14 residues. V lost 5 bases, J lost 4 bases, and 6 bases stayed unmatched. Germline-derived CDR1 and CDR2 are MNHEY and SMNVEV (reference sequence). The CDR3 DNA sequence: TGTGCCAGCAGTCGACAGGGGGAAGGGTACGAGCAGTACTTC. Translating gives CASSRQGEGYEQYF.

This clone was seen a few times. The chain combines TRBV4-3 with TRBJ2-4, with a weak D call TRBD1 (5 bases). V dropped 1 base and J dropped 0 bases, with 13 bases sitting between them. From germline, CDR1 is LGHNA and CDR2 YSLEER. The CDR3 covers 17 residues. The CDR3 loop is CASSQVGPELAKNIQYF. The CDR3 DNA reads as TGCGCCAGCAGCCAAGTGGGGCCGGAGCTAGCCAAAAACATTCAGTACTTC.

The chain has TRBV2 and TRBJ2-7, with TRBD2 as a possible D gene (6 bases). The CDR3 contains 12 residues. V gave up 6 bases and J gave up 3 bases, with 9 bases separating them. Germline V gene lookup returns CDR1 SNHLY and CDR2 FYNNEI. CDR3 DNA sequence: TGTGCCAGCAGGGGAGGCAGCTACGAGCAGTACTTC. Encoded protein: CASRGGSYEQYF.

The gene calls are TRBV15 and TRBJ1-1, with 8 bases that match TRBD1. The ends lost 0 bases at V and 5 bases at J; junction bases unmatched: 5. Per the germline V gene, CDR1 is LNHNV and CDR2 is YYDKDF (reference sequence). This CDR3 has 15 amino acids. As DNA, the CDR3 is TGTGCCACCAGCAGAGATGGCACAGGGGGAACTGAAGCTTTCTTT. Translation gives CATSRDGTGGTEAFF.

In this sample, this clone turned up a few times. The rearrangement joins TRBV29-1 to TRBJ2-5, with 9 positions matching TRBD2. Trimming removed 0 bases from V and 5 bases from J; junction bases left unmatched: 7. The CDR3 spans 15 residues. Per germline, CDR1 SQVTM and CDR2 ANQGSEA. The CDR3 is CSVEDPRGGTETQYF. The DNA of the CDR3 is TGCAGCGTTGAAGATCCGCGGGGGGGCACGGAGACCCAGTACTTC.

The chain recombines TRBV5-6 with TRBJ1-2; 7 bases are shared with TRBD1. V was pared by 3 bases and J by 2 bases, with 7 bases of the junction left unmatched. The CDR3 totals 15 residues. The V gene's germline CDR1 is SGHDT and CDR2 YYEEEE. The CDR3 DNA is TGTGCCAGCAGCTCCAGGGGGGTCCGGAACTATGGCTACACCTTC. It encodes CASSSRGVRNYGYTF.